Included here is one TCR beta chain sequence, with context. Antigen: not known. The sample is drawn from a study of T cell clones after liver transplantation. Study details: TCRbeta sequencing after a pre-transplant mixed lymphocyte reaction identified graft-donor-reactive clones, later tracked in post-transplant blood. Until 12-24 months post-transplant, subjects got standard immunosuppression and no induction. Tolerant meant at least one year fully off immunosuppression without liver enzymes above twice normal.

Using immunoSEQ multiplex PCR, the repertoire was profiled, and TCRdb retains in-frame clones only, with some absent. The table records about 75,000 clones, less than 90% of them present only once. V was clipped by 3 bases and J by 4 bases; unmatched bases: 4. This CDR3 has 16 residues. Germline V gene data show CDR1 as MGHDK and CDR2 as SYGVNS. Points from the study as a whole: Graft donor-reactive T cells possibly entered the graft instead of undergoing deletion.

The sample in question was CD4+ T cells from blood, obtained 48 to 50 months after liver transplant. The J gene is TRBJ2-1, the V gene TRBV25-1; 12 positions agree with TRBD2. The sequence was collected from a human patient who received a liver transplant. These T cells may partly come from the graft donor. Here the CDR3 reads CASSDWTSGAYNEQFF. The CDR3 DNA follows: TGTGCCAGCAGTGATTGGACTAGCGGGGCATACAATGAGCAGTTCTTC.